The present T cell receptor beta chain was sequenced within a study of shared clonotypes between healthy human individuals. General study points: Sample collection involved blood only; tissue repertoires are likely different. It was the few donors that limited the genetic and exposure-history diversity represented. Against clonotypes common to all four donors, non-shared ones had lower generation probabilities.

Donors comprised healthy HIV-negative adults lacking recent acute infections or vaccinations. About this clone: What it binds is not known.

Sequencing was performed with immunoSEQ multiplex PCR; in TCRdb, only in-frame clones are kept and a portion is missing. The top ten clones hold over 1% of a sample with over a million clones, around 97% of them seen once. J gave up 1 base and V 2 bases, and 4 bases lay outside the gene matches. CDR1 and CDR2 from the germline V gene are MDHEN and SYDVKM. The CDR3 loop spans 15 amino acids. The gene calls are TRBV28 and TRBJ1-1, with 7 bases that match TRBD1. The sample taken for sequencing was naive CD4+ T cells sorted from blood. This sample's subset: CD45RA+ positively selected. This sequence originates from a man aged 25 to 45 in good health. This chain's CDR3 is CASSLAPGGNTEAFF. CDR3 in DNA: TGTGCCAGCAGTTTAGCGCCAGGGGGGAACACTGAAGCTTTCTTT.